This record concerns one T cell receptor (beta chain) sequence. Its antigen remains unidentified. TCRdb re-called the 5' RACE reads with MiXCR, one entry per CDR3 protein. This repertoire shows around 530,000 distinct CDR3 sequences, about a sixth found once; its top ten account for approximately 15%. The data are from a study of T cells after yellow fever vaccination. Overall study findings and caveats: Reappearance after the booster was observed for most primary-vaccination clones (roughly 97% CD4, about 91% CD8).

Specimen: PBMCs, collected more than 4 days after the first yellow fever vaccination. The clonotype originates from a man younger than 35 who received the YFV17D yellow fever vaccine.

The CDR3 is CASSTGRHLHGELFF. DNA of the CDR3: TGCGCCAGCAGTACCGGGAGGCACCTCCACGGGGAGCTGTTTTTT. The gene calls are TRBV5-1 and TRBJ2-2; 7 bases match TRBD2. The CDR3 extends over 15 amino acids. The junction had 11 bases not matched to a gene; V was cut back by 5 bases and J by 7 bases. The germline V gene has CDR1 SGHRS and CDR2 YFSETQ.